This record covers a single T cell receptor beta chain. The data are from a study of Ad26.COV2.S vaccination and SARS-CoV-2 variants. As to treatment: some 20 received Ad26.COV2.S at low or high dose, single or two shots; about 5 received placebo; per-sample allocation not given. Sampling happened 63 days after the first vaccine or placebo injection. Profiling relied on immunoSEQ multiplex PCR, and the TCRdb table lists in-frame clones only, not all of them. The table shows about 680,000 clones, with roughly 90% occurring only once. J was trimmed by 7 bases and V by 1 base; bases with no gene match: 3. The CDR3 contains 14 residues. CDR1 is MDHEN, CDR2 SYDVKM, per germline.

This chain connects TRBV28 to TRBJ1-5; 8 bases agree with TRBD1. This TCR came from a person between 18 and 60 years old who received the Ad26.COV2.S COVID-19 vaccine or a placebo. The specimen was peripheral blood, collected in a trial of Ad26.COV2.S vaccine versus placebo. CDR3 bases: TGTGCCAGCAGTTTATACAGGGGGGACCAGCCCCAGCATTTT. Translation: CASSLYRGDQPQHF.